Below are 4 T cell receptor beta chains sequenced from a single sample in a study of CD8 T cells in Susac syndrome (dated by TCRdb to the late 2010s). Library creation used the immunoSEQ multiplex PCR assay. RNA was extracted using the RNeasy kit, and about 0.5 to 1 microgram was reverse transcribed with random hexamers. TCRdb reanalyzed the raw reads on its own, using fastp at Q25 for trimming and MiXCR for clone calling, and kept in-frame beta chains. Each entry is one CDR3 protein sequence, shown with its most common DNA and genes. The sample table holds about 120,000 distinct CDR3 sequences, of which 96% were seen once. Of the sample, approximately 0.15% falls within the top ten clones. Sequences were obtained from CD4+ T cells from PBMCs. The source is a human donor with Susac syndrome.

The CDR3, as DNA: TGTGCCAGCAGCCATAAGGGGGAAGAGACCCAGTACTTC. It is translated as CASSHKGEETQYF. The chain links TRBV14 to TRBJ2-5, with a weak D call TRBD1 (6 bases). Germline assignment: CDR1 SGHDN and CDR2 FVKESK. V dropped 3 bases and J dropped 3 bases, with 8 bases sitting between them. The CDR3 extends over 13 amino acids.

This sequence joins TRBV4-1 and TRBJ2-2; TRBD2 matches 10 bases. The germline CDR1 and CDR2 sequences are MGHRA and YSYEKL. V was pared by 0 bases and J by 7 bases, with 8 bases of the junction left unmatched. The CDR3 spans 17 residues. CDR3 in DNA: TGCGCCAGCAGCCAAGATCGACTAGCGGGCTTTGACGGGGAGCTGTTTTTT. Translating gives CASSQDRLAGFDGELFF.

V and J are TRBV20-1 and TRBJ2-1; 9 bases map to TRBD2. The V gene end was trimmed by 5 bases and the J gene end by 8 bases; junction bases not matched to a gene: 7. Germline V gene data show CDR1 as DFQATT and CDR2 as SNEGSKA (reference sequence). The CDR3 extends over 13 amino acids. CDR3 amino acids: CSAQASGNYEQFF. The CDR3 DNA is TGCAGTGCTCAGGCTAGCGGGAATTATGAGCAGTTCTTC.

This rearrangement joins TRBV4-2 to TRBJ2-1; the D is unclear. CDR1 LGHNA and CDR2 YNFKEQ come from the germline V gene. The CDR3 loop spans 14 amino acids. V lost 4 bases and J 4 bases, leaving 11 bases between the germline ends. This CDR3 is CASSPQGEYNEQFF. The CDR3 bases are TGTGCCAGCAGCCCCCAAGGAGAATACAATGAGCAGTTCTTC.